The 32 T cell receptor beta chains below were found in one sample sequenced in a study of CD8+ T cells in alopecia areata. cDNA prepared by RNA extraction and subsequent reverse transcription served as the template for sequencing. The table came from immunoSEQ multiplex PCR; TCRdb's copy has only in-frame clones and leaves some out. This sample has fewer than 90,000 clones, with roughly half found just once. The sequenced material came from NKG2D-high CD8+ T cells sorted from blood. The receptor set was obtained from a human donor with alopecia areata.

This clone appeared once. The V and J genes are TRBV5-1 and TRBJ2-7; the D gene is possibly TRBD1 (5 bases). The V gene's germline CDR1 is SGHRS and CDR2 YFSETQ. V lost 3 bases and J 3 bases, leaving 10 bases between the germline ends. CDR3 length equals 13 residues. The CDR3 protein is CASSWGRGYEQYF. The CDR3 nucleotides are TGCGCCAGCAGCTGGGGAAGGGGCTACGAGCAGTACTTC.

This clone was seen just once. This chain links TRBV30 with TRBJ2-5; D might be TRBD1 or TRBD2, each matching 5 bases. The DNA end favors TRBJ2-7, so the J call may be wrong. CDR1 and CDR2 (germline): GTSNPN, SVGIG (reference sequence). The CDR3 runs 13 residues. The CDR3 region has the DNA TGTGCCTGGAGTGACCGGGACCTCTACGAGCAGTACTTC. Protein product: CAWSDRDLYEQYF.

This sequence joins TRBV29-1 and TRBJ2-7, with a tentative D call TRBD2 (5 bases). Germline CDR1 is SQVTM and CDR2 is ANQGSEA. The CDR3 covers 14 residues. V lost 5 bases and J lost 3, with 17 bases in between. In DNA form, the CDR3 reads TGCAGCGTTTTGGGTGCCAGTCGGGGCTACGAGCAGTACTTC. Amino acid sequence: CSVLGASRGYEQYF.

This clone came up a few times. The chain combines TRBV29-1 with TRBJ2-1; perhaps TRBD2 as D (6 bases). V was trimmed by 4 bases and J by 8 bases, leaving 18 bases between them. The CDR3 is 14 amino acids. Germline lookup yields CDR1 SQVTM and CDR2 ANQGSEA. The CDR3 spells CSVGFGGRIDEQFF. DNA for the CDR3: TGCAGCGTTGGGTTCGGGGGTCGTATCGATGAGCAGTTCTTC.

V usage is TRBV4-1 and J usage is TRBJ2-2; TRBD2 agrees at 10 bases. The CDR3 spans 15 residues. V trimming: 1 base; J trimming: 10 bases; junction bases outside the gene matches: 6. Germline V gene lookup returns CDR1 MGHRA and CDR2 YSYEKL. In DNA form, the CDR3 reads TGCGCCAGCAGCCAAGGAAGCCTAGCGGGGGTGGAGCTGTTTTTT. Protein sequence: CASSQGSLAGVELFF.

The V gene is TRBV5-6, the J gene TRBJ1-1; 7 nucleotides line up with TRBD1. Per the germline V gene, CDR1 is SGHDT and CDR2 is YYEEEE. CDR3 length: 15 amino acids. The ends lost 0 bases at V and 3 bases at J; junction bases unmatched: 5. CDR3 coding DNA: TGTGCCAGCAGCTTGGATGGACAGGCGGACACTGAAGCTTTCTTT. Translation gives CASSLDGQADTEAFF.

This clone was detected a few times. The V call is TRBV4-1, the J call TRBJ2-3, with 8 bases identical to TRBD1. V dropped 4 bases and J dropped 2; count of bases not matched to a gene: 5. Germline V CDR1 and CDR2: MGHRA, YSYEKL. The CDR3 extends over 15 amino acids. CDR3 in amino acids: CASSPVQGATDTQYF. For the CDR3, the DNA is TGCGCCAGCAGCCCCGTGCAGGGGGCCACAGATACGCAGTATTTT.

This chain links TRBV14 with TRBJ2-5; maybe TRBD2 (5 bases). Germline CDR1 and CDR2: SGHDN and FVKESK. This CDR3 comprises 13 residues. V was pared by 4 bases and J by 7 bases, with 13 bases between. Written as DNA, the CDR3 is TGTGCCAGCAGCCCCCTAGGTGAGGGGACCCAGTACTTC. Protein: CASSPLGEGTQYF.

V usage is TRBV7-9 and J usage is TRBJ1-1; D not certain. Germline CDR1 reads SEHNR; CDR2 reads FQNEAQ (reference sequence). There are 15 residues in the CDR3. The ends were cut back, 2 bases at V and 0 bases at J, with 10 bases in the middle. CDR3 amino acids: CASSLLRTMNTEAFF. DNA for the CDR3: TGTGCCAGCAGCTTACTGCGGACCATGAACACTGAAGCTTTCTTT.

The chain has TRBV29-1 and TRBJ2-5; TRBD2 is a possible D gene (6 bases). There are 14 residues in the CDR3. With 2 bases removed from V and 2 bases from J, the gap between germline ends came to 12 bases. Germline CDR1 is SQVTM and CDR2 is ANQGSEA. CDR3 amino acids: CSVELGEEQETQYF. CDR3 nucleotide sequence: TGCAGCGTTGAATTAGGGGAGGAACAAGAGACCCAGTACTTC.

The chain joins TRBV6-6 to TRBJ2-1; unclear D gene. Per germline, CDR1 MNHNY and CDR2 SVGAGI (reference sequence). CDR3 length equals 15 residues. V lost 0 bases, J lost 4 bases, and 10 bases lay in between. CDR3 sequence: CASSYSIDEYNEQFF. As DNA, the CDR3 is TGTGCCAGCAGTTACTCGATCGACGAGTACAATGAGCAGTTCTTC.

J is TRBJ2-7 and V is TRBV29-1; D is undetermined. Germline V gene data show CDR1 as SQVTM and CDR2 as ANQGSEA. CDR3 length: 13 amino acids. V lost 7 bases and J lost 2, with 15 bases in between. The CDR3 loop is CSALKIETYEQYF. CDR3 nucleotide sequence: TGCAGCGCACTCAAGATAGAAACCTACGAGCAGTACTTC.

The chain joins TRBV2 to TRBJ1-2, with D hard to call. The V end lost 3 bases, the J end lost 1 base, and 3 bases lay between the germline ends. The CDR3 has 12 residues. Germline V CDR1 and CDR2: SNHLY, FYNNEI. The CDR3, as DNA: TGTGCCAGCAGTGAGGGTAACTATGGCTACACCTTC. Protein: CASSEGNYGYTF.

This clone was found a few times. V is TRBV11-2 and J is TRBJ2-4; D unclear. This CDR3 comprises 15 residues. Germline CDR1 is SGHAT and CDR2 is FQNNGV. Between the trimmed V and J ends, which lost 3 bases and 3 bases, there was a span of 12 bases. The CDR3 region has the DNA TGTGCCAGCAGCTTTGGCAGGCTGGGCAAAAACATTCAGTACTTC. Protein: CASSFGRLGKNIQYF.

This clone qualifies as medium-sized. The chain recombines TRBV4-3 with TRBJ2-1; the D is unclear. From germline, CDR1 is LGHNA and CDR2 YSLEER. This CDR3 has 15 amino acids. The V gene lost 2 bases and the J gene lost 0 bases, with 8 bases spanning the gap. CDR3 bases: TGCGCCAGCAGCCAACTTAGTACCTCCTACAATGAGCAGTTCTTC. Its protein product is CASSQLSTSYNEQFF.

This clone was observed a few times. The CDR3, as DNA: TGTGCCAGCAGTGGCCCGGGGGACGGACGCACAGATACGCAGTATTTT. This sequence encodes CASSGPGDGRTDTQYF. V and J are TRBV28 and TRBJ2-3; tentative D call: TRBD2 (6 bases). The CDR3 loop spans 16 amino acids. Trimming took off 5 bases at V and 1 base at J, with 16 bases between the two ends. Germline loops: CDR1 MDHEN, CDR2 SYDVKM.

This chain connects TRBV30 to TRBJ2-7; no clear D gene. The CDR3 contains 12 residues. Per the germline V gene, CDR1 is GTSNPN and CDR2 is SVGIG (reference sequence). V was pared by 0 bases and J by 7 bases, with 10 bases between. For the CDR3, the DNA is TGTGCCTGGAGTGTACCGACGCAGGAGCAGTACTTC. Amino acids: CAWSVPTQEQYF.

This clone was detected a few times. Written as DNA, the CDR3 is TGTGCCAGCAGGCACAGGGGGCCGCTAGTCTACGAGCAGTACTTC. This codes for CASRHRGPLVYEQYF. This chain links TRBV6-6 with TRBJ2-7, with TRBD1 identical over 9 bases. CDR1 is MNHNY and CDR2 is SVGAGI in the germline V gene (reference sequence). This CDR3 comprises 15 residues. J was trimmed by 3 bases and V by 6 bases; bases with no gene match: 9.

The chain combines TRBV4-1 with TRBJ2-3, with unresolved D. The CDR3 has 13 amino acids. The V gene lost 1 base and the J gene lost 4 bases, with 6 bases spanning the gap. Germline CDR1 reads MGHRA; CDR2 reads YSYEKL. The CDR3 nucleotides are TGCGCCAGCAGCCAAGTAACGCCAGATACGCAGTATTTT. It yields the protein CASSQVTPDTQYF.

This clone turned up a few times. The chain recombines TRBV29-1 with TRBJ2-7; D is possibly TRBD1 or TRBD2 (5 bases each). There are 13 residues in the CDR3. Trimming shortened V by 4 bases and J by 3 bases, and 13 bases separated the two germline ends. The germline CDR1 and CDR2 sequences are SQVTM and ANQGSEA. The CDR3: CSVGAGTSYEQYF. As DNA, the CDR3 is TGCAGCGTTGGGGCAGGGACCAGCTACGAGCAGTACTTC.

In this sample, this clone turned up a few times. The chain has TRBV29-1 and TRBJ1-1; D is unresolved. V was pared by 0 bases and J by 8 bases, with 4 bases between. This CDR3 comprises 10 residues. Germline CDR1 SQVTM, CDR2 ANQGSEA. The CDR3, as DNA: TGCAGCGTTGAAGATGGGGAAGCTTTCTTT. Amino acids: CSVEDGEAFF.

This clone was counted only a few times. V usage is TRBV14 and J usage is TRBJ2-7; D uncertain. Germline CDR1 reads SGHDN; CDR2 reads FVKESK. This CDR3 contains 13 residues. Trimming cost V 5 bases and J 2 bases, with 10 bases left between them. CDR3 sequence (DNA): TGTGCCAGCAGCGTCCGACCCCCCTACGAGCAGTACTTC. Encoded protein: CASSVRPPYEQYF.

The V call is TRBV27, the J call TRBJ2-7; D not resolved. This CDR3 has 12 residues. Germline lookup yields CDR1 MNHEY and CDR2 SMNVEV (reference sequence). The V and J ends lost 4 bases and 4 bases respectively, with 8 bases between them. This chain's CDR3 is CASSSGPYEQYF. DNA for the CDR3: TGTGCCAGCAGTTCCGGACCGTACGAGCAGTACTTC.

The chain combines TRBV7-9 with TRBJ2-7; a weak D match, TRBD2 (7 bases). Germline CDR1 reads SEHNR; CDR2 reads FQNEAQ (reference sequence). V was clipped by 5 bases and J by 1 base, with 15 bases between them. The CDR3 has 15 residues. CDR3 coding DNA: TGTGCCAGCAGCGGAGCGGGACACAATTCCTACGAGCAGTACTTC. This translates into CASSGAGHNSYEQYF.

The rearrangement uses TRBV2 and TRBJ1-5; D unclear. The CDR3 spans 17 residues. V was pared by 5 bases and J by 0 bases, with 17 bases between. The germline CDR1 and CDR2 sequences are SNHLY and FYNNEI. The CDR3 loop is CASSTGPLTVSNQPQHF. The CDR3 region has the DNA TGTGCCAGCAGTACGGGTCCTCTAACAGTTAGCAATCAGCCCCAGCATTTT.

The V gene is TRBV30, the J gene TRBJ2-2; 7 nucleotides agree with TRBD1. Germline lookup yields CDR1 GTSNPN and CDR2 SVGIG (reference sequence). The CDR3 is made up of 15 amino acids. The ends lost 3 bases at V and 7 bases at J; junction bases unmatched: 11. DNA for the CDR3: TGTGCCTGGAGAGGAAGGGGGCGAGGTGGCGGGGAGCTGTTTTTT. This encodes CAWRGRGRGGGELFF.

CDR3: CASSQGRQGADGYTF. The CDR3 coding sequence is TGCGCCAGCAGCCAAGGCCGACAGGGGGCCGATGGCTACACCTTC. The rearrangement joins TRBV4-1 to TRBJ1-2; TRBD1 aligns across 10 bases. V gave up 1 base and J gave up 6 bases; unmatched junction bases: 5. The germline CDR1 and CDR2 sequences are MGHRA and YSYEKL. The CDR3 consists of 15 residues.

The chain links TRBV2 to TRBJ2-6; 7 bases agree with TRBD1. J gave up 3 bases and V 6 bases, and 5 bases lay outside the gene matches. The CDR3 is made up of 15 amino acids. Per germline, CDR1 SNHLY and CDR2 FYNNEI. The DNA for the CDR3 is TGTGCCAGCAGCGAACAGGGGAGTGGGGCCAACGTCCTGACTTTC. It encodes CASSEQGSGANVLTF.

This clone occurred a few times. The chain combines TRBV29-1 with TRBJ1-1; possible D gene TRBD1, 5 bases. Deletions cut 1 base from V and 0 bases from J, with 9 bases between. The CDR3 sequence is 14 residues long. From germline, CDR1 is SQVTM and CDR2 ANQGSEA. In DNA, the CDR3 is TGCAGCGTTGAAGGGGGGGATCTGAACACTGAAGCTTTCTTT. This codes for CSVEGGDLNTEAFF.

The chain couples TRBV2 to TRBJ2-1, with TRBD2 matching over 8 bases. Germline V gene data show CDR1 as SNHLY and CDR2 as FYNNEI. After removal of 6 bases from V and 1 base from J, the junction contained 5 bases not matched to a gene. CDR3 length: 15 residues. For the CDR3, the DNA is TGTGCCAGCAGGTCGAGCGGGGGTTCCTACAATGAGCAGTTCTTC. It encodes CASRSSGGSYNEQFF. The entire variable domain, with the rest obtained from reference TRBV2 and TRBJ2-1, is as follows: EPEVTQTPSHQVTQMGQEVILRCVPISNHLYFYWYRQILGQKVEFLVSFYNNEISEKSEIFDDQFSVERPDGSNFTLKIRSTKLEDSAMYFCASRSSGGSYNEQFFGPGTRLTVL.

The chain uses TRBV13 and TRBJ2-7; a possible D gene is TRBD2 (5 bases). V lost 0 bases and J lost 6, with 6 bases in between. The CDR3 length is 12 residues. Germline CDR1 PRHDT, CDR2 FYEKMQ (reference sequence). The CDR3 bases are TGTGCCAGCAGCTTAGGACGGGGCGAGCAGTACTTC. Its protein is CASSLGRGEQYF. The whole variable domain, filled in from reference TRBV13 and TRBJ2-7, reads AAGVIQSPRHLIKEKRETATLKCYPIPRHDTVYWYQQGPGQDPQFLISFYEKMQSDKGSIPDRFSAQQFSDYHSELNMSSLELGDSALYFCASSLGRGEQYFGPGTRLTVT.

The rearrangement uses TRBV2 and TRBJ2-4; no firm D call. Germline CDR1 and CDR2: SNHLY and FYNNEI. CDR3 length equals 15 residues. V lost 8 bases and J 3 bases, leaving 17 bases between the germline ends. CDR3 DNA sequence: TGTGCCAGCGGCTCTTCCTCCGGGTACAAAAACATTCAGTACTTC. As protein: CASGSSSGYKNIQYF.